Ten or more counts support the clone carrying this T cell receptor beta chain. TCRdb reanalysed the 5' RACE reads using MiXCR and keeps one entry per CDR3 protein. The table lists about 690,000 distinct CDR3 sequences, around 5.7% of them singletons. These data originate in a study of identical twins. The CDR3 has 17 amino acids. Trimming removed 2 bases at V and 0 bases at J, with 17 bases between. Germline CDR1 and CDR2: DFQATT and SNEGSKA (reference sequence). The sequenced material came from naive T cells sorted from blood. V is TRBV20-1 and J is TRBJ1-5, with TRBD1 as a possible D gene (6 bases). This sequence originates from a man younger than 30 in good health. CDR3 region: CSARQDRLSNSNQPQHF. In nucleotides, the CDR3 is TGCAGTGCTAGACAAGACAGGTTATCTAATAGCAATCAGCCCCAGCATTTT.